The 3 T cell receptor beta chains below were found in one sample sequenced in a study of OX40 agonist ivuxolimab in advanced cancers. Sequencing was performed with immunoSEQ multiplex PCR; in TCRdb, only in-frame clones are kept and a portion is missing. The sample lists over 45,000 clones; around 84% were seen once. The source material was CD4+ or CD8+ T cells sorted from blood, sampled in a trial of the OX40 agonist ivuxolimab. The receptors were sampled from an adult with an advanced solid tumor such as melanoma, head and neck, liver or kidney cancer.

The rearrangement uses TRBV4-2 and TRBJ1-1; tentatively, D is TRBD1 (5 bases). This CDR3 has 16 amino acids. V was clipped by 4 bases and J by 1 base, with 16 bases between them. CDR1 is LGHNA and CDR2 is YNFKEQ in the germline V gene. The chain's CDR3 is CASSRGVSGENTEAFF. Written as DNA, the CDR3 is TGTGCCAGCAGCCGGGGGGTGTCAGGCGAGAACACTGAAGCTTTCTTT.

The chain combines TRBV29-1 with TRBJ2-2; 7 bases agree with TRBD1. Germline V CDR1 and CDR2: SQVTM, ANQGSEA. The CDR3 sequence is 14 residues long. Unmatched junction bases numbered 1, after V lost 3 bases and J lost 0 bases. CDR3 in amino acids: CSVEDRSNTGELFF. CDR3 nucleotide sequence: TGCAGCGTTGAGGACAGGTCGAACACCGGGGAGCTGTTTTTT.

The gene calls are TRBV4-1 and TRBJ2-2; TRBD1 might be the D (6 bases). Germline loops: CDR1 MGHRA, CDR2 YSYEKL. This CDR3 has 16 residues. Trimming shortened V by 6 bases and J by 6 bases, and 20 bases separated the two germline ends. The CDR3 region is CASRNPGRGRAGELFF. The CDR3 coding sequence is TGCGCCAGCAGGAACCCCGGCAGGGGTCGCGCCGGGGAGCTGTTTTTT.